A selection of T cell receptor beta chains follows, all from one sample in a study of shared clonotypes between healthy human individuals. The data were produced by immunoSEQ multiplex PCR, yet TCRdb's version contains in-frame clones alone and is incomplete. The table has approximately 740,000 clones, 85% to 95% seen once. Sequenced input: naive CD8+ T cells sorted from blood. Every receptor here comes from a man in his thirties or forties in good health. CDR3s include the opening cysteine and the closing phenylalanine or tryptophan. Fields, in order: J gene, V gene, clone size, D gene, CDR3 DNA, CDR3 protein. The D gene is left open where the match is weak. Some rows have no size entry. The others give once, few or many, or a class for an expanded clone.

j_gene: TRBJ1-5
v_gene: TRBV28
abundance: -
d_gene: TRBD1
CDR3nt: TGTGCCAGCAGTTTACAGGGGGCGGATCAGCCCCAGCATTTT
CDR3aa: CASSLQGADQPQHF

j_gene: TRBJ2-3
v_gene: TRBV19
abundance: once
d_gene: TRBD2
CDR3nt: TGTGCCAGTAGTGTAACTAGCGGTATCAGCACAGATACGCAGTATTTT
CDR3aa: CASSVTSGISTDTQYF

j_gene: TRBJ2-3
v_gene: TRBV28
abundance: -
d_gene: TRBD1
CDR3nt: TGTGCCAGCAGTTTTCATCAACAGGGGGCTCGCACAGATACGCAGTATTTT
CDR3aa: CASSFHQQGARTDTQYF

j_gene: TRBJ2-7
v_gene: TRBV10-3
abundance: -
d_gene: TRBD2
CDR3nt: TGTGCCATCAGTGATCTAGCGGGATCCTACGAGCAGTACTTC
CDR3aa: CAISDLAGSYEQYF

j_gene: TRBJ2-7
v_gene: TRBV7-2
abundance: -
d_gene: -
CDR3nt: TGTGCCAGCAGCTTAGCTCCGGGAGTGCGGGAGCAGTACTTC
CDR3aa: CASSLAPGVREQYF

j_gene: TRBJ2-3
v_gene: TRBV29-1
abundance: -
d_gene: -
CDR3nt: TGCAGCGTGTATTCCTTTGGGCAGGGGACAGATACGCAGTATTTT
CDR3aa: CSVYSFGQGTDTQYF

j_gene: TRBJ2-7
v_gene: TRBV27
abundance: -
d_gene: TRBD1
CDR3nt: TGTGCCAGCAGTTGGACAGGGGAAGGGGTCGAGCAGTACTTC
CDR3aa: CASSWTGEGVEQYF

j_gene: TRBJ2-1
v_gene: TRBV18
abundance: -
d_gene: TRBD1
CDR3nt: TGTGCCAGCTCACCACAAACTAGGACAGGGGGCTACAATGAGCAGTTCTTC
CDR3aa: CASSPQTRTGGYNEQFF

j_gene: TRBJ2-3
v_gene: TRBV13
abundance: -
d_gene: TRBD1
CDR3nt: TGTGCCAGCAGCGGTAGACAGGGGGGAACTAGCACAGATACGCAGTATTTT
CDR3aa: CASSGRQGGTSTDTQYF

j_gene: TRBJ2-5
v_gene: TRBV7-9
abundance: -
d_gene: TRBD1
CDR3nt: TGTGCCAGCAGCTTACCAGACCGGGACAGGATACAAGAGACCCAGTACTTC
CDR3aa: CASSLPDRDRIQETQYF

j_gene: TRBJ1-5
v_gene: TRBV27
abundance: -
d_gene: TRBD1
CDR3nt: TGTGCCAGCAGTCCGTGGGGGCAGGGGGTTGATCAGCCCCAGCATTTT
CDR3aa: CASSPWGQGVDQPQHF

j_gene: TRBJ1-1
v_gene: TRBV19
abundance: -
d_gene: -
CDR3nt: TGTGCCAGTAGTATGGGGGGCGGGAGCGCTGAAGCTTTCTTT
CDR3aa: CASSMGGGSAEAFF

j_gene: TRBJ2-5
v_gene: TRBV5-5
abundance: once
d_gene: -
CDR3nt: TGTGCCAGCAGCTTGGTACGGATGGACAGCCTCCTATACGAGACCCAGTACTTC
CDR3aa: CASSLVRMDSLLYETQYF

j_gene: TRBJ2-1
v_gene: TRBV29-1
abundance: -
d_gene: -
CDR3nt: TGCAGCGTTGAATACCCCATTTGGGGGTCGGCATACAATGAGCAGTTCTTC
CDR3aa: CSVEYPIWGSAYNEQFF

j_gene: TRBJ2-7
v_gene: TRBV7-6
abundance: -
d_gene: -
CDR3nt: TGTGCCAGCAGCCCCAATTGGGGGCAGGGGGGCACCTACGAGCAGTACTTC
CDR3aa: CASSPNWGQGGTYEQYF

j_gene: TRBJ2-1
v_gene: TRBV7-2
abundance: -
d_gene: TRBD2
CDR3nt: TGTGCCAGCAGCTTAGTAGCGGGAGTGCCCTCCGCCTACAATGAGCAGTTCTTC
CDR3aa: CASSLVAGVPSAYNEQFF

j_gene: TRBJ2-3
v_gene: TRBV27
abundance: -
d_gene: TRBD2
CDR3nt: TGTGCCAGCAGTTTATCTCCTTGGACGGGGGGAGCTGGAGATACGCAGTATTTT
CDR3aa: CASSLSPWTGGAGDTQYF

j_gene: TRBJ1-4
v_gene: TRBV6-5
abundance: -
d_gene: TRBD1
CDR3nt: TGTGCCAGCAGTCAGGACAGGGCGGATGAAAAACTGTTTTTT
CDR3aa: CASSQDRADEKLFF

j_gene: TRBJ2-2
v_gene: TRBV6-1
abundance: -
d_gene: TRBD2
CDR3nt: TGTGCCAGCAGTGAAGATCGGGAGCGGGGCCCGAACACCGGGGAGCTGTTTTTT
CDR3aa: CASSEDRERGPNTGELFF

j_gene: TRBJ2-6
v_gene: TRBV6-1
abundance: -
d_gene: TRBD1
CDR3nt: TGTGCCAGCAGCCCCCAGGGGGCTGGGGCCAACGTCCTGACTTTC
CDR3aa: CASSPQGAGANVLTF

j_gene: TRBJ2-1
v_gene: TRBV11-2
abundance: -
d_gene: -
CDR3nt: TGTGCCAGCAGTCCTGTAAGGGGGGCGGCATTTAATGAGCAGTTCTTC
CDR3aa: CASSPVRGAAFNEQFF

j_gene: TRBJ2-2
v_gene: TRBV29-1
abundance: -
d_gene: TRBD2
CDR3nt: TGCAGCGTTGTTTGGGCTAGCGGGACAAGCTCGCGAACCGGGGAGCTGTTTTTT
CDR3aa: CSVVWASGTSSRTGELFF

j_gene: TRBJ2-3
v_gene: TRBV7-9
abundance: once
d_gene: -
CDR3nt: TGTGCCAGCAGCCCTCCCCGAACGGGTGGAGACGGGGCCACAGATACGCAGTATTTT
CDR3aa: CASSPPRTGGDGATDTQYF

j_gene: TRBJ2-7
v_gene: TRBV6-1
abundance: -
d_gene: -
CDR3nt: TGTGCCAGCAGTGATAAGGACAGACAATACTACGAGCAGTACTTC
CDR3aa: CASSDKDRQYYEQYF

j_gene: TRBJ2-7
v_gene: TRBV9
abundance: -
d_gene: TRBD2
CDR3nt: TGTGCCAGCAGCCTATCGAGTAGCGGGAGGTACGAGCAGTACTTC
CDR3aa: CASSLSSSGRYEQYF

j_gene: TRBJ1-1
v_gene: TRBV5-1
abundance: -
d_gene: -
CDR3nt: TGCGCCAGCAGCTTGGAGGGGGGACCCCCTGAAGCTTTCTTT
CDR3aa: CASSLEGGPPEAFF

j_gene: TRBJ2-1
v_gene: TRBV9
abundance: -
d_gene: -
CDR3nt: TGTGCCAGCAGCGTAGGTTCCAATGAGCAGTTCTTC
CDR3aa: CASSVGSNEQFF

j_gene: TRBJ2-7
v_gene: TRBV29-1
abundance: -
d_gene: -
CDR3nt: TGCAGCGTTGATGGGTCTGTATTTCCCTACGAGCAGTACTTC
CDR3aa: CSVDGSVFPYEQYF

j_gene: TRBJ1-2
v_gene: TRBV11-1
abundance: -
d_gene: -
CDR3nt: TGTGCCAGCAGCTTAATCGGGGCGGGCCGGGACTACACCTTC
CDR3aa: CASSLIGAGRDYTF

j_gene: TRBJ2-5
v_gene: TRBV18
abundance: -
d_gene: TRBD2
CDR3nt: TGTGCCAGCTCAACGGTGACTAGCGGGAGCCTTGAGACCCAGTACTTC
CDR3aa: CASSTVTSGSLETQYF

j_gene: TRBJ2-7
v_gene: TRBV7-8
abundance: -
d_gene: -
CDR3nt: TGTGCCAGCAGCGCCTGGCTGAGTGACGAGCAGTACTTC
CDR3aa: CASSAWLSDEQYF

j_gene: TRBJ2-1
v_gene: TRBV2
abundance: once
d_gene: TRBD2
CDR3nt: TGTGCCAGCAGTGGGCTAGCGGGAGGAGTTAATGAGCAGTTCTTC
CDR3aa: CASSGLAGGVNEQFF

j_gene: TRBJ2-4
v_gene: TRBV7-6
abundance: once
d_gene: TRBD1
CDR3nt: TGTGCCAGCAGCTTGGGACAGGGGGTATCAGACAAAAACATTCAGTACTTC
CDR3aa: CASSLGQGVSDKNIQYF

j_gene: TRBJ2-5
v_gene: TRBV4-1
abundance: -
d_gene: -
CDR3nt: TGCGCCAGCAGCCAAGATACCCAGAACCCCAAGGAGACCCAGTACTTC
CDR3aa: CASSQDTQNPKETQYF

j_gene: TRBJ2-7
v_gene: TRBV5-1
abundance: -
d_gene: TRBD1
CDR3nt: TGCGCCAGCTCTGAGGGGGCAAGATACGAGCAGTACTTC
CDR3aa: CASSEGARYEQYF

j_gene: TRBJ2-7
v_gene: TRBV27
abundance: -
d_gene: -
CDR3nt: TGTGCCAGCGGGGGTGGGATGGGCTACGAGCAGTACTTC
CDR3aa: CASGGGMGYEQYF

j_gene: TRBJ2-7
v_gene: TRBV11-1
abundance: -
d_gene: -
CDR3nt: TGTGCCAGCAGCTTCAGGGATTCCTCCTACGAGCAGTACTTC
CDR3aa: CASSFRDSSYEQYF

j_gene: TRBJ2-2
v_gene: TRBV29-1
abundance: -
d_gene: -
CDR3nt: TGCAGCGTTGAATACTCGGGGGAGCCAACCGGGGAGCTGTTTTTT
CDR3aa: CSVEYSGEPTGELFF

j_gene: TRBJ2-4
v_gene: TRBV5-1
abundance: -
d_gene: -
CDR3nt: TGCGCCAGCAGCTTGGCGGACAGAGAAAACATTCAGTACTTC
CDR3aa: CASSLADRENIQYF

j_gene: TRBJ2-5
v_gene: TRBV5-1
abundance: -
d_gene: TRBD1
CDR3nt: TGCGCCAGCAGCAAGAGGACAGGTGCCCAAGAGACCCAGTACTTC
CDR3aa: CASSKRTGAQETQYF

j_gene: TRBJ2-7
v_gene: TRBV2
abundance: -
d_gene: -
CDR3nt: TGTGCCAGCGTGGACTTAGTCTACGAGCAGTACTTC
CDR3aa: CASVDLVYEQYF

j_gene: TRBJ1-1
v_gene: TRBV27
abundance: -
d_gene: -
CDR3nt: TGTGCCAGCAGTCCCAGTTTTTCCTTGAACACTGAAGCTTTCTTT
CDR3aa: CASSPSFSLNTEAFF

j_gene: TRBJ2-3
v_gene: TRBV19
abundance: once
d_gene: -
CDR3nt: TGTGCCAGTAGTTCTCAGCGAGGGGGGGAAACAGATACGCAGTATTTT
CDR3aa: CASSSQRGGETDTQYF

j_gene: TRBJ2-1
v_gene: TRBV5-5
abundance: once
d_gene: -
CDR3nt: TGTGCCAGCAGCGGGGACCAAAGGGATGAGCAGTTCTTC
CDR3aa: CASSGDQRDEQFF

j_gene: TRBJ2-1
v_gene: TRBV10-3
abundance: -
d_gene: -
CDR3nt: TGTGCCATCAGTGAGTCAAGTCTGAGCTCCTACAATGAGCAGTTCTTC
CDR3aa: CAISESSLSSYNEQFF

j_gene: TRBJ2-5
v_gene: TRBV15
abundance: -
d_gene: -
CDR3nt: TGTGCCACCAGCAGATCATTGGCTGAGACCCAGTACTTC
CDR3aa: CATSRSLAETQYF

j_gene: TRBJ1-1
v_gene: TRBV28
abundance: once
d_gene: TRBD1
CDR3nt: TGTGCCAGCAGTCCGGACAGGCCTGAAGCTTTCTTT
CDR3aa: CASSPDRPEAFF

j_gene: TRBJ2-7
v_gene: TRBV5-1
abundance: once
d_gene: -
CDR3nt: TGCGCCAGCAGCTTGGACACTTACTCCTACGAGCAGTACTTC
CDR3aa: CASSLDTYSYEQYF

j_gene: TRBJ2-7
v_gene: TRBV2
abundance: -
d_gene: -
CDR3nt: TGTGCCAGCACGGCCGTCACCCCGCTCACCTACGAGCAGTACTTC
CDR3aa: CASTAVTPLTYEQYF